This T cell receptor (beta chain) is from a study of blood T cell repertoires in COVID-19. Study-level information: T cells, B-cell-depleted T cells, or PBMCs provided the cDNA or gDNA that served as material.

Germline CDR1 and CDR2: SGHRS and YFSETQ. V lost 5 bases to trimming and J lost 0 bases, with 15 bases between them. CDR3 length: 15 residues. This clone was seen only a few times. In the authors' workflow: Amplifying reference gene primers gave estimates of nucleated cell counts. Assay used: immunoSEQ multiplex PCR; TCRdb lists only in-frame clones, some missing. That table gives V, J and clone size, and the DNA gave D and trimming. The table records under 200,000 clones, over 80% of them present only once. Seattle-derived patients entered the study during active infection and were followed longitudinally.

The chain uses TRBV5-1 and TRBJ2-7; TRBD1 is a possible D gene (7 bases). Sequenced sample: peripheral blood. The clonotype was recovered from a woman aged 80 or older with COVID-19, enrolled during active disease. In DNA, the CDR3 is TGCGCCAGCAGGCGGGACAGCGATAGCTCCTACGAGCAGTACTTC. It encodes CASRRDSDSSYEQYF.